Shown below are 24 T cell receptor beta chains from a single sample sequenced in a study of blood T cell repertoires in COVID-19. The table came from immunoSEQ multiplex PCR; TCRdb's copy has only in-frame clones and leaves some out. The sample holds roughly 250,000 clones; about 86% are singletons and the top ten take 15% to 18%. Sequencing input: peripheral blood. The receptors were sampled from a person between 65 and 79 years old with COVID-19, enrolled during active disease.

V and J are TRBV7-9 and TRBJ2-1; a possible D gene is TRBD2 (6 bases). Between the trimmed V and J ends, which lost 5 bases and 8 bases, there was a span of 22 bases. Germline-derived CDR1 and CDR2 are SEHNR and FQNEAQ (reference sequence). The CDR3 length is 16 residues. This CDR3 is CASSPGGVSSADEQFF. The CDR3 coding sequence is TGTGCCAGCAGCCCCGGAGGGGTTTCTAGTGCTGATGAGCAGTTCTTC.

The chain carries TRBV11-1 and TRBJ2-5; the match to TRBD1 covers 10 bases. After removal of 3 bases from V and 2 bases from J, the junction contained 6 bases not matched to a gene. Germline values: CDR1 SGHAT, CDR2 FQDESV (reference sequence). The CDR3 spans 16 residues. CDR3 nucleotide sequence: TGTGCCAGCAGCTTGGGCGGGACAGGGGTTCAAGAGACCCAGTACTTC. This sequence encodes CASSLGGTGVQETQYF.

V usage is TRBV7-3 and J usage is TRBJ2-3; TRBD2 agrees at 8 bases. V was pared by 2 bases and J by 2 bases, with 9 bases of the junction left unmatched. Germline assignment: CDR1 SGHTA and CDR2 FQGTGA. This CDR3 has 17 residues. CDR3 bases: TGTGCCAGCAGCTTAGGTGCTCGCGGGGGGTCCACAGATACGCAGTATTTT. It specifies CASSLGARGGSTDTQYF.

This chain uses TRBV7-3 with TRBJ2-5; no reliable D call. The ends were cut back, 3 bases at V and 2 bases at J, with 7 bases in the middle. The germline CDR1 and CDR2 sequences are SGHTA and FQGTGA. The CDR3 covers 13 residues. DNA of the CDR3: TGTGCCAGCAGCTTGAGCCCTCAAGAGACCCAGTACTTC. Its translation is CASSLSPQETQYF.

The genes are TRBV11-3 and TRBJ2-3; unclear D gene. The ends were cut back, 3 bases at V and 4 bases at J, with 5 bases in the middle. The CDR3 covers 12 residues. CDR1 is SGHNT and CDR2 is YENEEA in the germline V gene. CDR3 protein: CASSFSSDTQYF. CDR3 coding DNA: TGTGCCAGCAGCTTTTCTTCAGATACGCAGTATTTT.

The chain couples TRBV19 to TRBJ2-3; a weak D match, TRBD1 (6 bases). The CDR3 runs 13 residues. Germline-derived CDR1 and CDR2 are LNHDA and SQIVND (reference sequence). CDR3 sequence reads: CNPRQEITDTQYF. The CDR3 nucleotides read TGTAACCCCCGACAGGAGATCACAGATACGCAGTATTTT.

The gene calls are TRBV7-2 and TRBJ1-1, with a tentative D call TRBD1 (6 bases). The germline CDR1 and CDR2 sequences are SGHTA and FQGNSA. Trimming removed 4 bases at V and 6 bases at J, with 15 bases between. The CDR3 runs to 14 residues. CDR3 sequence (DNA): TGTGCCAGCAGCTCGGCAGACAGGACCGCTGAAGCTTTCTTT. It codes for CASSSADRTAEAFF.

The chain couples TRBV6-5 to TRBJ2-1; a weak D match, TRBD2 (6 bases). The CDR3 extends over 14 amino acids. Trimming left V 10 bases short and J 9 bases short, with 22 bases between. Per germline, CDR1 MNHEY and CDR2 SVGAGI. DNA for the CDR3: TGTGCCACCCGCCGGGACTCGGGATTGTTTGAGCAGTTCTTC. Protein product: CATRRDSGLFEQFF.

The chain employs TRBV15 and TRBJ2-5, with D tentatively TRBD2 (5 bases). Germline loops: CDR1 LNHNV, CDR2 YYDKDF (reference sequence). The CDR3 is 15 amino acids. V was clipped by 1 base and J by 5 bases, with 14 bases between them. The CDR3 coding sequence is TGTGCCACCAGCAGAGGAAGAGGGAAATCGGAGACCCAGTACTTC. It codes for CATSRGRGKSETQYF.

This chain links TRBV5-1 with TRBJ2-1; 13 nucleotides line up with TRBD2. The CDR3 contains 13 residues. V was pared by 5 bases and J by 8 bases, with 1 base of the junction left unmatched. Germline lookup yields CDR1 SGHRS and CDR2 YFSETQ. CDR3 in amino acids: CASRLAGGYEQFF. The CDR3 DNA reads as TGCGCCAGCAGACTAGCGGGAGGGTATGAGCAGTTCTTC.

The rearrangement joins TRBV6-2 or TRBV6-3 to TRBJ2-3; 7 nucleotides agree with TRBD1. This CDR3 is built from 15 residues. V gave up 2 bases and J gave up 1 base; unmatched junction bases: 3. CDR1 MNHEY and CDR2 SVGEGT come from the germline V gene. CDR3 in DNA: TGTGCCAGCAGTTACATCGGGACAGGCACAGATACGCAGTATTTT. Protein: CASSYIGTGTDTQYF.

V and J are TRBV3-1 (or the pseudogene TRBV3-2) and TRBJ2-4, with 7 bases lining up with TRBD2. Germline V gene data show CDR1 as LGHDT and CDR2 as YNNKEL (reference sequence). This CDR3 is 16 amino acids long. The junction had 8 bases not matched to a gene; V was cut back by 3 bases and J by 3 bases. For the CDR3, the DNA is TGTGCCAGCAGCCAGACTAGCTCGTTTGTCAAAAACATTCAGTACTTC. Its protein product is CASSQTSSFVKNIQYF.

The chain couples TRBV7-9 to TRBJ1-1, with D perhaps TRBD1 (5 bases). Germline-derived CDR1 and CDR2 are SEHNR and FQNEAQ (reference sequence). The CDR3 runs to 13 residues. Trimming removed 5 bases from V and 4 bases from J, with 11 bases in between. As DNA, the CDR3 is TGTGCCAGCAGCAGGGACCCGGGCACTGAAGCTTTCTTT. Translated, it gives CASSRDPGTEAFF.

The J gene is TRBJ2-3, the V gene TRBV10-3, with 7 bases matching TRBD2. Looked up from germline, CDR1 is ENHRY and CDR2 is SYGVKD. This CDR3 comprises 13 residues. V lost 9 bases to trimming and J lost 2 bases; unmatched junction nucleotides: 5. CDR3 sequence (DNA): TGTGCCATGAAGCGGGATCTCACAGATACGCAGTATTTT. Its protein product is CAMKRDLTDTQYF.

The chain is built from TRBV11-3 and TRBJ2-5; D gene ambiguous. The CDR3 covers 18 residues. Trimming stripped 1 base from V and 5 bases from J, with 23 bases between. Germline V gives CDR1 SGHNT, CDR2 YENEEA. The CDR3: CASSLVTPDSPGWETQYF. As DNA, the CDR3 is TGTGCCAGCAGCTTAGTCACTCCCGACTCCCCCGGGTGGGAGACCCAGTACTTC.

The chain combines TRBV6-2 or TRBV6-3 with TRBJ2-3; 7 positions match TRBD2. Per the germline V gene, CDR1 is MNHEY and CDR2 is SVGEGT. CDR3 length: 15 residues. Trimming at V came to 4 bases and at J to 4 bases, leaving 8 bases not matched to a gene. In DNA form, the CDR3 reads TGTGCCAGCAGTTGGACGGGAGGCCGCGCAGATACGCAGTATTTT. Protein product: CASSWTGGRADTQYF.

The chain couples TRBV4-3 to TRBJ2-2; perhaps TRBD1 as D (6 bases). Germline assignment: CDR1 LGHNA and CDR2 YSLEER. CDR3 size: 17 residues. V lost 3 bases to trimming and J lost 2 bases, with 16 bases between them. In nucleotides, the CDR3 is TGCGCCAGCAGCCACCCCCCGGGGACATATAACACCGGGGAGCTGTTTTTT. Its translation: CASSHPPGTYNTGELFF.

CDR3 residues: CASGLGGGETQYF. The CDR3 DNA follows: TGTGCTAGTGGTTTGGGGGGGGGAGAGACCCAGTACTTC. The chain combines TRBV12-5 with TRBJ2-5; 7 bases match TRBD2. Trimming at V came to 1 base and at J to 4 bases, leaving 0 bases not matched to a gene. This CDR3 region has 13 residues. The germline CDR1 and CDR2 sequences are LGHNT and FRNRAP.

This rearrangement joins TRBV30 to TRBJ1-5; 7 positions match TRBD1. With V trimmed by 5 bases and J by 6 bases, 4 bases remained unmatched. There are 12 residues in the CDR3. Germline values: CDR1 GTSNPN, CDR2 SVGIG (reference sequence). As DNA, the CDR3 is TGTGCCTGGGACAGGGATTCTCAGCCCCAGCATTTT. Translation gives CAWDRDSQPQHF.

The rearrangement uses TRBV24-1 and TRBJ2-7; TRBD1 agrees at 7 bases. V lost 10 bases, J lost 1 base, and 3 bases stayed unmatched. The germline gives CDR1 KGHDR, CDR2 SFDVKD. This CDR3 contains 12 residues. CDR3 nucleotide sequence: TGTGCCACACAGGGGTGGTCCTACGAGCAGTACTTC. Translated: CATQGWSYEQYF.

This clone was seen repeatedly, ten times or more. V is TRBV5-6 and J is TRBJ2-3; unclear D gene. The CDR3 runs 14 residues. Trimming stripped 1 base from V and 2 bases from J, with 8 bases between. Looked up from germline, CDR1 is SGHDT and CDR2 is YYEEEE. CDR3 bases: TGTGCCAGCAGCTTGTTCAGGTCCACAGATACGCAGTATTTT. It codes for CASSLFRSTDTQYF.

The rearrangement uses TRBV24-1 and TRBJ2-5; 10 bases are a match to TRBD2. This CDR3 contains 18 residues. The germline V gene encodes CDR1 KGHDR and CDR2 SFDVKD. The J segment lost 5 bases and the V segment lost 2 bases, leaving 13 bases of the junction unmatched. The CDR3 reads CATSDSGPASGSRETQYF. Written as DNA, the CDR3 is TGTGCCACCAGTGATTCAGGCCCAGCTAGCGGGAGTCGGGAGACCCAGTACTTC.

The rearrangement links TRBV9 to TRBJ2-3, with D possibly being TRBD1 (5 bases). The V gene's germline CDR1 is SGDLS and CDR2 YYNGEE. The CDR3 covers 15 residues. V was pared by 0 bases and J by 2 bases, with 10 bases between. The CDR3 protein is CASSVETAFTDTQYF. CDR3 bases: TGTGCCAGCAGCGTAGAGACAGCGTTCACAGATACGCAGTATTTT.

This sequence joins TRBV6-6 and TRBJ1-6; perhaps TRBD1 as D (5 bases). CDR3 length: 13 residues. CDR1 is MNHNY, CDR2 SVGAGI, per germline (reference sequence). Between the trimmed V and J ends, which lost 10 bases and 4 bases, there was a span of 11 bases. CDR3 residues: CAIRGSYNSPLHF. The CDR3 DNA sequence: TGTGCCATCCGGGGGTCTTATAATTCACCCCTCCACTTT.